Following are 26 T cell receptor beta chains from one sample sequenced in a study of blood T cell repertoires in COVID-19. Clones were sequenced by immunoSEQ multiplex PCR, and TCRdb holds only the in-frame ones, with some missing. The table lists over 250,000 clones, around 89% of them singletons. The sequenced material came from PBMCs or T cells enriched from blood (not recorded which). The receptors here all came from a woman aged 18-29 years who had recovered from COVID-19.

The rearrangement joins TRBV4-1 to TRBJ1-5; the match to TRBD1 covers 7 bases. The CDR3 is 17 residues long. Germline CDR1 is MGHRA and CDR2 is YSYEKL. V gave up 0 bases and J gave up 9 bases; unmatched junction bases: 14. The CDR3 region is CASSQDPRQGSFWPQHF. The DNA of the CDR3 is TGCGCCAGCAGCCAAGATCCCAGACAGGGCAGCTTTTGGCCCCAGCATTTT.

This chain uses TRBV5-1 with TRBJ2-1; 11 bases are shared with TRBD2. Trimming removed 4 bases from V and 1 base from J; junction bases left unmatched: 7. The CDR3 spans 17 residues. CDR1 is SGHRS and CDR2 is YFSETQ in the germline V gene. Here the CDR3 reads CASSRGPSGGSYNEQFF. CDR3 sequence (DNA): TGCGCCAGCAGCCGGGGCCCTAGCGGGGGGTCCTACAATGAGCAGTTCTTC.

The rearrangement uses TRBV27 and TRBJ1-5; D remains unclear. V lost 6 bases and J lost 5, with 17 bases in between. The CDR3 totals 15 residues. Germline loops: CDR1 MNHEY, CDR2 SMNVEV (reference sequence). Here the CDR3 reads CASSLRGRSDQPQHF. DNA of the CDR3: TGTGCCAGCAGCTTACGAGGGAGGTCCGATCAGCCCCAGCATTTT.

V is TRBV7-9 and J is TRBJ2-1; 10 nucleotides agree with TRBD1. The CDR3 is 14 residues long. With V trimmed by 6 bases and J by 7 bases, 6 bases remained unmatched. CDR1 is SEHNR and CDR2 is FQNEAQ in the germline V gene (reference sequence). CDR3 sequence: CASRLGTGVNEQFF. For the CDR3, the DNA is TGTGCCAGCAGACTTGGGACAGGGGTTAATGAGCAGTTCTTC. Variable domain in full (rest from reference TRBV7-9 and TRBJ2-1): DTGVSQNPRHKITKRGQNVTFRCDPISEHNRLYWYRQTLGQGPEFLTYFQNEAQLEKSRLLSDRFSAERPKGSFSTLEIQRTEQGDSAMYLCASRLGTGVNEQFFGPGTRLTVL.

The genes are TRBV2 and TRBJ2-3, with 8 positions matching TRBD2. The J segment lost 4 bases and the V segment lost 4 bases, leaving 7 bases of the junction unmatched. The germline CDR1 and CDR2 sequences are SNHLY and FYNNEI. CDR3 length equals 15 residues. The CDR3 spells CASSGRSGKADTQYF. The CDR3 DNA reads TGTGCCAGCAGTGGGCGTAGCGGGAAGGCAGATACGCAGTATTTT. Drawing the rest from reference TRBV2 and TRBJ2-3, the complete variable domain is EPEVTQTPSHQVTQMGQEVILRCVPISNHLYFYWYRQILGQKVEFLVSFYNNEISEKSEIFDDQFSVERPDGSNFTLKIRSTKLEDSAMYFCASSGRSGKADTQYFGPGTRLTVL.

This clone was recorded once. V and J are TRBV11-2 and TRBJ1-1; perhaps TRBD1 as D (5 bases). Trimming removed 3 bases at V and 0 bases at J, with 8 bases between. The length of the CDR3 is 14 residues. Germline V lookup: CDR1 SGHAT, CDR2 FQNNGV. CDR3 nucleotide sequence: TGTGCCAGCAGCTTTACAGGTCTGAACACTGAAGCTTTCTTT. This sequence encodes CASSFTGLNTEAFF.

V usage is TRBV21-1 and J usage is TRBJ1-6; TRBD1 was called by the table and not checked on the DNA. TRBV21-1 is a documented pseudogene. The CDR3 has 17 residues. DNA for the CDR3: TGTGCCAAAAAGGGGTGCAGATTGAGCTCCTATAATTCACCCCTCCACTTT. This translates into CAKKGCRLSSYNSPLHF.

This chain uses TRBV5-5 with TRBJ1-2, with unresolved D. With 4 bases removed from V and 3 bases from J, the gap between germline ends came to 16 bases. The CDR3 is 15 amino acids. Looked up from germline, CDR1 is SGHKS and CDR2 is YYEKEE (reference sequence). Here the CDR3 DNA reads TGTGCCAGCAGCCTCCTAAGACGAGGTGACTATGGCTACACCTTC. Translation: CASSLLRRGDYGYTF.

This chain links TRBV2 with TRBJ2-7; tentatively, D is TRBD1 (5 bases). The CDR3 contains 12 residues. Deletions cut 7 bases from V and 1 base from J, with 8 bases between. CDR1 and CDR2 (germline): SNHLY, FYNNEI. CDR3 sequence: CASKRQSYEQYF. For the CDR3, the DNA is TGTGCCAGCAAAAGACAGTCCTACGAGCAGTACTTC.

This chain uses TRBV5-1 with TRBJ1-1; 8 nucleotides align to TRBD1. V trimming: 4 bases; J trimming: 2 bases; junction bases outside the gene matches: 10. The CDR3 is made up of 16 amino acids. The V gene's germline CDR1 is SGHRS and CDR2 YFSETQ. CDR3 nucleotide sequence: TGCGCCAGCAGCCATAATGCGGACAGGGCAAACACTGAAGCTTTCTTT. This sequence encodes CASSHNADRANTEAFF.

This chain connects TRBV19 to TRBJ1-2; the D gene is possibly TRBD1 (5 bases). Germline lookup yields CDR1 LNHDA and CDR2 SQIVND (reference sequence). The CDR3 contains 14 residues. Trimming stripped 5 bases from V and 2 bases from J, with 12 bases between. In DNA form, the CDR3 reads TGTGCCAGTAGTCCGACAGCCGGAAACTATGGCTACACCTTC. Residues: CASSPTAGNYGYTF.

This clone has only a few counts. V gene TRBV10-3 combines with J gene TRBJ1-1; 9 bases line up with TRBD1. This CDR3 spans 15 amino acids. Germline CDR1 reads ENHRY; CDR2 reads SYGVKD. The J segment lost 0 bases and the V segment lost 6 bases, leaving 5 bases of the junction unmatched. The CDR3 region has the DNA TGTGCCATCAGGGGGACAGGGACTATGAACACTGAAGCTTTCTTT. This encodes CAIRGTGTMNTEAFF.

The chain joins TRBV20-1 to TRBJ2-7; TRBD1 might be the D (5 bases). Germline V lookup: CDR1 DFQATT, CDR2 SNEGSKA (reference sequence). V shed 6 bases and J shed 6 bases, with 12 bases lying between them. The CDR3 covers 11 residues. The CDR3 region has the DNA TGCAGTGCAAAGAAGGGGTCCGAGCAGTACTTC. Protein sequence: CSAKKGSEQYF.

V is TRBV7-8 and J is TRBJ1-1; 8 bases line up with TRBD1. J was trimmed by 1 base and V by 8 bases; bases with no gene match: 9. Germline CDR1 reads SGHVS; CDR2 reads FQNEAQ. CDR3 length equals 15 residues. CDR3 in amino acids: CASRGTGAQNTEAFF. The CDR3 nucleotides are TGTGCCAGCCGAGGGACAGGAGCACAGAACACTGAAGCTTTCTTT.

This chain joins TRBV29-1 and TRBJ1-1; the D gene is possibly TRBD1 (5 bases). The germline gives CDR1 SQVTM, CDR2 ANQGSEA. V shed 5 bases and J shed 1 base, with 11 bases lying between them. This CDR3 spans 13 amino acids. The CDR3 nucleotides read TGCAGCGTTTTGGACATTACGAACACTGAAGCTTTCTTT. Translated, it gives CSVLDITNTEAFF.

This sequence joins TRBV19 and TRBJ1-4; D unresolved. The germline CDR1 and CDR2 sequences are LNHDA and SQIVND (reference sequence). CDR3 length: 15 amino acids. Trimming stripped 8 bases from V and 5 bases from J, with 18 bases between. The DNA of the CDR3 is TGTGCCAGTCGAAAGCCGGGAGACCAGAATGAAAAACTGTTTTTT. Translating gives CASRKPGDQNEKLFF.

The chain is built from TRBV5-4 and TRBJ1-6, with D tentatively TRBD1 (6 bases). V lost 4 bases to trimming and J lost 11 bases, with 10 bases between them. Germline V gives CDR1 SGHNT, CDR2 YYREEE (reference sequence). The CDR3 totals 12 residues. For the CDR3, the DNA is TGTGCCAGCAGCCCAGGGGTTGCACCCCTCCACTTT. Protein product: CASSPGVAPLHF.

The chain joins TRBV5-1 to TRBJ2-7; D possibly corresponds to TRBD1 (6 bases). Trimming took off 0 bases at V and 1 base at J, with 14 bases between the two ends. From germline, CDR1 is SGHRS and CDR2 YFSETQ. The CDR3 is 16 residues long. The CDR3 reads CASSLALGALSYEQYF. Here the CDR3 DNA reads TGCGCCAGCAGCTTGGCCTTGGGGGCCCTTTCCTACGAGCAGTACTTC.

This clone appeared a few times. The J gene is TRBJ1-1, the V gene TRBV28, with D possibly TRBD1 on 6 matching bases. V was trimmed by 4 bases and J by 5 bases, leaving 17 bases between them. Per the germline V gene, CDR1 is MDHEN and CDR2 is SYDVKM. The CDR3 runs to 15 residues. CDR3 bases: TGTGCCAGCAGTTCTCCCAGGGGTGGCCTTACTGAAGCTTTCTTT. This translates into CASSSPRGGLTEAFF.

This sequence joins TRBV20-1 and TRBJ1-4, with 7 bases lining up with TRBD1. V lost 8 bases, J lost 6 bases, and 3 bases stayed unmatched. The CDR3 consists of 11 residues. Germline V CDR1 and CDR2: DFQATT, SNEGSKA (reference sequence). Written as DNA, the CDR3 is TGCAGTTTTCAGGGGGATGAAAAACTGTTTTTT. Its translation: CSFQGDEKLFF.

The J gene is TRBJ2-5, the V gene TRBV2; 10 nucleotides line up with TRBD1. The CDR3 is made up of 15 amino acids. J lost 5 bases, V lost 8 bases, and 11 bases had no gene match. Per the germline V gene, CDR1 is SNHLY and CDR2 is FYNNEI. CDR3 residues: CASGPTGGARETQYF. The CDR3 nucleotides are TGTGCCAGCGGACCGACAGGGGGCGCGAGGGAGACCCAGTACTTC.

The chain uses TRBV28 and TRBJ2-5; 9 bases are a match to TRBD2. Looked up from germline, CDR1 is MDHEN and CDR2 is SYDVKM. The CDR3 has 16 amino acids. V lost 2 bases to trimming and J lost 7 bases; unmatched junction nucleotides: 11. The DNA of the CDR3 is TGTGCCAGCAGTTTAATGGGTAGCGGGGGCGGTGGGACCCAGTACTTC. Its protein is CASSLMGSGGGGTQYF.

This chain uses TRBV27 with TRBJ1-2, with 7 bases matching TRBD1. Trimming removed 5 bases from V and 0 bases from J; junction bases left unmatched: 0. The germline gives CDR1 MNHEY, CDR2 SMNVEV (reference sequence). This CDR3 comprises 13 residues. CDR3 region: CASSQGANYGYTF. The CDR3 DNA reads TGTGCCAGCAGTCAGGGGGCTAACTATGGCTACACCTTC.

This clone has only a few counts. The J gene is TRBJ2-7, the V gene TRBV28; weak D call: TRBD1 (6 bases). Germline V lookup: CDR1 MDHEN, CDR2 SYDVKM. This CDR3 comprises 13 residues. V lost 6 bases and J lost 4, with 13 bases in between. Here the CDR3 DNA reads TGTGCCAGCAGCCCCCGGACAGATTACGAGCAGTACTTC. It is translated as CASSPRTDYEQYF. Together with reference TRBV28 and TRBJ2-7, the CDR3 gives the full variable domain: DVKVTQSSRYLVKRTGEKVFLECVQDMDHENMFWYRQDPGLGLRLIYFSYDVKMKEKGDIPEGYSVSREKKERFSLILESASTNQTSMYLCASSPRTDYEQYFGPGTRLTVT.

This clone was recorded once. The chain is built from TRBV7-2 and TRBJ1-2, with 10 bases matching TRBD1. Germline V gene data show CDR1 as SGHTA and CDR2 as FQGNSA. This CDR3 spans 15 amino acids. Unmatched junction bases numbered 7, after V lost 5 bases and J lost 4 bases. The CDR3 sequence: CASSPGTGASYGYTF. The DNA for the CDR3 is TGTGCCAGCAGCCCCGGGACAGGGGCCTCCTATGGCTACACCTTC.

CDR3 DNA: TGTGCCAGCAGTCTCACAGGGAGAGATTCACCCCTCCACTTT. This gives the protein CASSLTGRDSPLHF. The chain couples TRBV28 to TRBJ1-6, with a tentative D call TRBD1 (6 bases). The germline V and J ends were trimmed by 5 bases and 8 bases, with 13 bases remaining between them. The CDR3 runs to 14 residues. Germline V gene lookup returns CDR1 MDHEN and CDR2 SYDVKM.